The rows below give T cell receptor beta chains drawn from one sample of a study of shared clonotypes between healthy human individuals. Assay used: immunoSEQ multiplex PCR; TCRdb lists only in-frame clones, some missing. Of about 1.5 million clones listed, around 98% are singletons. Material for sequencing was naive CD4+ T cells sorted from blood. These receptors all come from a young man in good health. The CDR3 runs from the conserved cysteine through the conserved F or W. The D gene is left open where the match is weak. Size is stated for part of the rows, as once, few or many counts, or as a class when the clone is expanded.

abundance: -; v_gene: TRBV7-9; d_gene: TRBD2; j_gene: TRBJ2-7; CDR3aa: CASSARLAGQEEQYF; CDR3nt: TGTGCCAGCAGTGCTCGACTAGCGGGACAAGAAGAGCAGTACTTC
abundance: once; v_gene: TRBV10-3; d_gene: TRBD2; j_gene: TRBJ2-1; CDR3aa: CAISESGTGGLAGAKRNEQFF; CDR3nt: TGTGCCATCAGTGAGTCGGGGACAGGGGGACTAGCGGGAGCCAAGAGGAATGAGCAGTTCTTC
abundance: -; v_gene: TRBV28; d_gene: -; j_gene: TRBJ1-1; CDR3aa: CASSLSGLEAFF; CDR3nt: TGTGCCAGCAGTTTAAGTGGACTTGAAGCTTTCTTT
abundance: -; v_gene: TRBV2; d_gene: -; j_gene: TRBJ1-3; CDR3aa: CASSNRGTARGNTIYF; CDR3nt: TGTGCCAGCAGTAACCGCGGGACGGCTCGGGGAAACACCATATATTTT
abundance: -; v_gene: TRBV28; d_gene: TRBD2; j_gene: TRBJ2-3; CDR3aa: CASSRGLAGVDTQYF; CDR3nt: TGTGCCAGCAGTAGAGGTCTAGCGGGAGTAGATACGCAGTATTTT
abundance: -; v_gene: TRBV28; d_gene: -; j_gene: TRBJ2-3; CDR3aa: CASSSLVTQYF; CDR3nt: TGTGCCAGCAGTTCCTTAGTTACGCAGTATTTT
abundance: -; v_gene: TRBV5-1; d_gene: TRBD2; j_gene: TRBJ2-1; CDR3aa: CASSSTSGSHNEQFF; CDR3nt: TGCGCCAGCAGCTCCACTAGCGGATCTCACAATGAGCAGTTCTTC
abundance: -; v_gene: TRBV7-9; d_gene: -; j_gene: TRBJ1-1; CDR3aa: CASSFIQGNTEAFF; CDR3nt: TGTGCCAGCAGCTTCATACAGGGGAACACTGAAGCTTTCTTT
abundance: -; v_gene: TRBV6-5; d_gene: -; j_gene: TRBJ2-7; CDR3aa: CASSYSGGASYEQYF; CDR3nt: TGTGCCAGCAGTTACTCCGGGGGCGCTTCCTACGAGCAGTACTTC
abundance: -; v_gene: TRBV19; d_gene: TRBD1; j_gene: TRBJ1-5; CDR3aa: CASSTTGGPSNQPQHF; CDR3nt: TGTGCCAGTAGTACGACAGGGGGCCCTAGCAATCAGCCCCAGCATTTT
abundance: -; v_gene: TRBV4-2; d_gene: -; j_gene: TRBJ1-4; CDR3aa: CASLATNEKLFF; CDR3nt: TGTGCCAGCTTAGCAACTAATGAAAAACTGTTTTTT
abundance: -; v_gene: TRBV5-6; d_gene: -; j_gene: TRBJ2-4; CDR3aa: CASSLFGRLTLAKNIQYF; CDR3nt: TGTGCCAGCAGCTTGTTTGGCAGACTGACGCTAGCCAAAAACATTCAGTACTTC
abundance: -; v_gene: TRBV9; d_gene: -; j_gene: TRBJ2-1; CDR3aa: CASSVGTALTEQFF; CDR3nt: TGTGCCAGCAGCGTAGGGACAGCACTTACCGAGCAGTTCTTC
abundance: -; v_gene: TRBV19; d_gene: -; j_gene: TRBJ1-4; CDR3aa: CASTGRVWEKLFF; CDR3nt: TGTGCCAGTACTGGACGTGTGTGGGAAAAACTGTTTTTT
abundance: -; v_gene: TRBV14; d_gene: TRBD1; j_gene: TRBJ1-2; CDR3aa: CASSAQGMNYGYTF; CDR3nt: TGTGCCAGCAGCGCACAGGGGATGAACTATGGCTACACCTTC
abundance: -; v_gene: TRBV9; d_gene: TRBD1; j_gene: TRBJ1-4; CDR3aa: CASSPTGVQNEKLFF; CDR3nt: TGTGCCAGCAGCCCTACAGGGGTCCAGAATGAAAAACTGTTTTTT
abundance: -; v_gene: TRBV15; d_gene: -; j_gene: TRBJ1-1; CDR3aa: CATSSLIQVDTEAFF; CDR3nt: TGTGCCACCAGCAGTCTGATTCAGGTGGACACTGAAGCTTTCTTT
abundance: -; v_gene: TRBV30; d_gene: -; j_gene: TRBJ2-7; CDR3aa: CAWTAGYEQYF; CDR3nt: TGTGCCTGGACCGCAGGCTACGAGCAGTACTTC
abundance: -; v_gene: TRBV28; d_gene: -; j_gene: TRBJ2-7; CDR3aa: CASSLGHEQYF; CDR3nt: TGTGCCAGCAGTTTAGGCCACGAGCAGTACTTC
abundance: once; v_gene: TRBV20-1; d_gene: -; j_gene: TRBJ2-1; CDR3aa: CSARGPFEQFF; CDR3nt: TGCAGTGCTAGAGGACCCTTTGAGCAGTTCTTC
abundance: -; v_gene: TRBV11-2; d_gene: -; j_gene: TRBJ2-1; CDR3aa: CASSNPRALIMDEQFF; CDR3nt: TGTGCCAGCAGCAATCCCCGGGCCCTCATTATGGATGAGCAGTTCTTC
abundance: -; v_gene: TRBV9; d_gene: TRBD1; j_gene: TRBJ2-7; CDR3aa: CASSVTGQSYEQYF; CDR3nt: TGTGCCAGCAGCGTGACAGGGCAATCCTACGAGCAGTACTTC
abundance: -; v_gene: TRBV9; d_gene: TRBD2; j_gene: TRBJ2-7; CDR3aa: CASSTRTSGRTEEQYF; CDR3nt: TGTGCCAGCAGCACTCGAACTAGCGGGAGAACTGAAGAGCAGTACTTC
abundance: -; v_gene: TRBV5-1; d_gene: -; j_gene: TRBJ1-3; CDR3aa: CASTNLRFPGNTIYF; CDR3nt: TGCGCCAGCACGAACCTACGGTTCCCCGGAAACACCATATATTTT
abundance: once; v_gene: TRBV13; d_gene: TRBD1; j_gene: TRBJ2-1; CDR3aa: CASSHKDRDNEQFF; CDR3nt: TGTGCCAGCAGCCATAAGGACAGGGATAATGAGCAGTTCTTC
abundance: -; v_gene: TRBV19; d_gene: TRBD1; j_gene: TRBJ1-5; CDR3aa: CASSDLTAGGVQPQHF; CDR3nt: TGTGCCAGTAGTGATTTGACGGCAGGGGGAGTTCAGCCCCAGCATTTT
abundance: -; v_gene: TRBV9; d_gene: -; j_gene: TRBJ2-3; CDR3aa: CASSVARENTQYF; CDR3nt: TGTGCCAGCAGCGTAGCCAGGGAGAATACGCAGTATTTT
abundance: -; v_gene: TRBV7-2; d_gene: -; j_gene: TRBJ2-5; CDR3aa: CASSSPGVGQETQYF; CDR3nt: TGTGCCAGCAGCTCCCCGGGAGTGGGGCAAGAGACCCAGTACTTC
abundance: -; v_gene: TRBV18; d_gene: TRBD1; j_gene: TRBJ1-1; CDR3aa: CASSQIRGPTGTNTEAFF; CDR3nt: TGTGCCAGCTCACAAATCAGGGGGCCCACGGGCACGAACACTGAAGCTTTCTTT
abundance: -; v_gene: TRBV29-1; d_gene: TRBD2; j_gene: TRBJ2-1; CDR3aa: CSVAGTTNNEQFF; CDR3nt: TGCAGCGTAGCCGGGACTACAAACAATGAGCAGTTCTTC
abundance: -; v_gene: TRBV6-5; d_gene: -; j_gene: TRBJ2-7; CDR3aa: CASGLRGEEQYF; CDR3nt: TGTGCCAGCGGGTTAAGGGGGGAAGAGCAGTACTTC
abundance: -; v_gene: TRBV2; d_gene: -; j_gene: TRBJ2-7; CDR3aa: CASSDQGEEPVGF; CDR3nt: TGTGCCAGCAGTGATCAGGGCGAGGAACCTGTAGGCTTC
abundance: -; v_gene: TRBV15; d_gene: -; j_gene: TRBJ2-1; CDR3aa: CATSRGLYNEQFF; CDR3nt: TGTGCCACCAGCAGAGGACTATACAATGAGCAGTTCTTC